This T cell receptor beta chain was retrieved from a study of cytotoxic CD8 clonotypes in ibrutinib-treated CLL. CDR3 length equals 14 residues. Trimming shortened V by 3 bases and J by 7 bases, and 15 bases separated the two germline ends. CDR1 is KGHSH, CDR2 LQKENI, per germline. The authors obtained 1.5 to 2.5 micrograms of genomic DNA from cryopreserved PBMCs for TCR beta libraries. Produced via immunoSEQ multiplex PCR; TCRdb's table is partial and in-frame only. Of roughly 150,000 clones listed, 60% to 85% are singletons. Notes on the study in general: Sustained-remission patients were sampled at different times than progressing patients were.

With respect to this clone: Its cognate antigen is unknown.

The chain joins TRBV18 to TRBJ1-1, with unresolved D. The receptor was isolated from a human donor with chronic lymphocytic leukemia. Sequenced here: PBMCs, sampled after 24 months of ibrutinib treatment. CDR3 sequence (DNA): TGTGCCAGCTCACCCCCCCCAGCATGGGATGAAGCTTTCTTT. Protein sequence: CASSPPPAWDEAFF.